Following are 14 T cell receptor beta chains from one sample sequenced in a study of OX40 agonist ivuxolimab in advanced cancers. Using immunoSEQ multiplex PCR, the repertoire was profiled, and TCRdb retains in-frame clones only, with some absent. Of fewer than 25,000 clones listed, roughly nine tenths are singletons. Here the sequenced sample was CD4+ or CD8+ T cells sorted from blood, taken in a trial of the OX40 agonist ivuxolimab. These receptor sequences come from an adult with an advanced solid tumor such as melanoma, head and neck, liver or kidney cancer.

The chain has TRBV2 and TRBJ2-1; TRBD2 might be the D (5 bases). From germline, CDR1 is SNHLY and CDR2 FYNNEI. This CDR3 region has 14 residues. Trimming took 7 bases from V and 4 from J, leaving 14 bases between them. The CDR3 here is CASTYGEGYNEQFF. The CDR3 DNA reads TGTGCCAGCACCTATGGTGAGGGTTACAATGAGCAGTTCTTC. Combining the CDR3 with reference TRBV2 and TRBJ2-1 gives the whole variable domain EPEVTQTPSHQVTQMGQEVILRCVPISNHLYFYWYRQILGQKVEFLVSFYNNEISEKSEIFDDQFSVERPDGSNFTLKIRSTKLEDSAMYFCASTYGEGYNEQFFGPGTRLTVL.

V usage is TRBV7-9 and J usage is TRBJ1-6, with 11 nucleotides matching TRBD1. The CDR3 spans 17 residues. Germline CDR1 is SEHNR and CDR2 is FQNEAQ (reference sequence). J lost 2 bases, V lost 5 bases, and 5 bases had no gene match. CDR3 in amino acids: CASSTGQGEPYNSPLHF. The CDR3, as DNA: TGTGCCAGCAGCACGGGACAGGGGGAGCCCTATAATTCACCCCTCCACTTT.

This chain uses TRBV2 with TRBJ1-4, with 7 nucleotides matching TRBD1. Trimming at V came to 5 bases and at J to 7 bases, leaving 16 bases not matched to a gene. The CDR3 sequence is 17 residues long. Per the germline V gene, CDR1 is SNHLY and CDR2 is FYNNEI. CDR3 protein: CASSREGHDREIEKLFF. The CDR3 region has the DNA TGTGCCAGCAGTAGGGAAGGACATGACAGGGAGATTGAAAAACTGTTTTTT.

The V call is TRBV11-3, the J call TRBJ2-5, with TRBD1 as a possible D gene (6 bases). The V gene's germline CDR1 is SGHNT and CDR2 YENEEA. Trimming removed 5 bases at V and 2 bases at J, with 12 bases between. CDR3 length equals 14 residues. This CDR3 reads CASSEQGRQETQYF. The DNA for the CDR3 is TGTGCCAGCAGCGAACAGGGCCGGCAAGAGACCCAGTACTTC.

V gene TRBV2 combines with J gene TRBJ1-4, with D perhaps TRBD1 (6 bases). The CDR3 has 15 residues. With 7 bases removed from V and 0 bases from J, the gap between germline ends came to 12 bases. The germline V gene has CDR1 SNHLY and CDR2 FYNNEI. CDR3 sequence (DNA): TGTGCCAGCACCGGGGACACCTCAACTAATGAAAAACTGTTTTTT. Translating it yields CASTGDTSTNEKLFF.

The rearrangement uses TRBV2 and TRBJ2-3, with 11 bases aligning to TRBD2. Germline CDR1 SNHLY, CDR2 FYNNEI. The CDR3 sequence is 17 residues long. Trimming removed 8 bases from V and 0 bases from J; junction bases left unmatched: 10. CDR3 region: CASGLAGGRASTDTQYF. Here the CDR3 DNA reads TGTGCCAGCGGTCTAGCGGGAGGTCGTGCTAGCACAGATACGCAGTATTTT.

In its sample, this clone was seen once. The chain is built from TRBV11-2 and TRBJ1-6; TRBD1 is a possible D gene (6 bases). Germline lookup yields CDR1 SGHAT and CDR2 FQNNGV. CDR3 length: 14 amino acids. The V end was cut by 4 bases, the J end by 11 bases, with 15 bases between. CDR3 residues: CASSSGGADTPLHF. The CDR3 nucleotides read TGTGCCAGCAGCTCTGGGGGGGCAGATACACCCCTCCACTTT.

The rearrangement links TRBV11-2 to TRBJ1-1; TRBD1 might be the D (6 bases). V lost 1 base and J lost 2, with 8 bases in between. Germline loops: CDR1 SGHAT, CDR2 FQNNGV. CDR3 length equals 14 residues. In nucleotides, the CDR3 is TGTGCCAGCAGCTTAGGGACAGTAAACACTGAAGCTTTCTTT. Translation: CASSLGTVNTEAFF.

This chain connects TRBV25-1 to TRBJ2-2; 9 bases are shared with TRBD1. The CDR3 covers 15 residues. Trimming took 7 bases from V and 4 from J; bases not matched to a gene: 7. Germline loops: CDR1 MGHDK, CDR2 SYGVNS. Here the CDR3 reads CASTRQGGSTGELFF. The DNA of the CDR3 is TGTGCCAGCACTCGACAGGGGGGGAGCACCGGGGAGCTGTTTTTT.

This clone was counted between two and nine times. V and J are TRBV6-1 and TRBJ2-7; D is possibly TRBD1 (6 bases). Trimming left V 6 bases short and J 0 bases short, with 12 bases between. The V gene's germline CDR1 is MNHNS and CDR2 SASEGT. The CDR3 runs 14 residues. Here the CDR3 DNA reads TGTGCCAGCAGCGGTGGGGGCAGCTCCTACGAGCAGTACTTC. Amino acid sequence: CASSGGGSSYEQYF.

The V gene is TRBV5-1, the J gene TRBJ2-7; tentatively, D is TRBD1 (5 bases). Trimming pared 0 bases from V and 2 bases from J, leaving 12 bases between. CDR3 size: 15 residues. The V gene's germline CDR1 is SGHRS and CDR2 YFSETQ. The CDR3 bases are TGCGCCAGCAGCTTGGAGCCAGGGAACACCTACGAGCAGTACTTC. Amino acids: CASSLEPGNTYEQYF. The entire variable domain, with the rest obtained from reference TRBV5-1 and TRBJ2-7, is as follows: KAGVTQTPRYLIKTRGQQVTLSCSPISGHRSVSWYQQTPGQGLQFLFEYFSETQRNKGNFPGRFSGRQFSNSRSEMNVSTLELGDSALYLCASSLEPGNTYEQYFGPGTRLTVT.

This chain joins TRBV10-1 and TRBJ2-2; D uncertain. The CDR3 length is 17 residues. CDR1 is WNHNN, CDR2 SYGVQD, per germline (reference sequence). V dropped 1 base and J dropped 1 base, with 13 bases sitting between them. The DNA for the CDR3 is TGCGCCAGCAGTGAGTTTGGAAAGGGAAAGAACACCGGGGAGCTGTTTTTT. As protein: CASSEFGKGKNTGELFF.

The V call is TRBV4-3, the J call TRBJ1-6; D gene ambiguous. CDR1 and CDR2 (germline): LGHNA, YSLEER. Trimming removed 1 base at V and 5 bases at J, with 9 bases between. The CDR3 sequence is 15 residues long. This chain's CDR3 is CASSQGGNNNSPLHF. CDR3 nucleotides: TGCGCCAGCAGCCAAGGCGGGAACAATAATTCACCCCTCCACTTT.

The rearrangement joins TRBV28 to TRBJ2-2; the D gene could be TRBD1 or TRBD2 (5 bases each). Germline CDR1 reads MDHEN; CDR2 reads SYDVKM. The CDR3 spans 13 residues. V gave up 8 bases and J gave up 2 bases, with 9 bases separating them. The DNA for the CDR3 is TGTGCCAGCCCGGGACCCAACACCGGGGAGCTGTTTTTT. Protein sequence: CASPGPNTGELFF.